This passage covers 19 T cell receptor beta chains from one sample sequenced in a study of blood T cells in healthy people across ages. The second PCR ran about 6 to 12 cycles with a sample-barcoded 5' primer and J-beta primers. TCRdb reprocessed the 5' RACE reads via MiXCR and lists one record per CDR3 protein. Seen here are fewer than 1,200,000 distinct CDR3 sequences, under 30% observed once, and the top ten hold approximately 0.75%. The same data also contributed to another study, on T cells of mothers and their children.

The source material was blood. Every receptor here comes from a girl aged 2 to 9 in good health.

A few counts support this clonotype. Here the CDR3 reads CASSGQGRETQYF. CDR3 nucleotides: TGTGCCAGCAGCGGACAGGGAAGGGAGACCCAGTACTTC. The chain combines TRBV7-2 with TRBJ2-5; 8 nucleotides match TRBD1. J gave up 5 bases and V 5 bases, and 4 bases lay outside the gene matches. The germline CDR1 and CDR2 sequences are SGHTA and FQGNSA. This CDR3 spans 13 amino acids.

V and J are TRBV6-5 and TRBJ1-2; a possible D gene is TRBD1 (6 bases). Germline V CDR1 and CDR2: MNHEY, SVGAGI. The CDR3 covers 13 residues. V lost 2 bases and J 8 bases, leaving 12 bases between the germline ends. The CDR3 is CASSYRVGGGYTF. CDR3 coding DNA: TGTGCCAGCAGTTACAGGGTAGGGGGAGGCTACACCTTC.

In this sample, this clonotype turned up a few times. The rearrangement joins TRBV20-1 to TRBJ1-6, with D possibly being TRBD1 (5 bases). This CDR3 region has 15 residues. Germline values: CDR1 DFQATT, CDR2 SNEGSKA (reference sequence). Between the trimmed V and J ends, which lost 5 bases and 3 bases, there was a span of 14 bases. For the CDR3, the DNA is TGCAGTGCTTCTGACAGCGACGTCTATAATTCACCCCTCCACTTT. Its translation is CSASDSDVYNSPLHF.

The CDR3 loop is CSAGTVRETQYF. The CDR3 DNA sequence: TGCAGTGCTGGGACGGTCCGGGAGACCCAGTACTTC. This chain links TRBV20-1 with TRBJ2-5, with D perhaps assigned TRBD1 or TRBD2 (5 bases each). Germline V lookup: CDR1 DFQATT, CDR2 SNEGSKA (reference sequence). The length of the CDR3 is 12 residues. The V and J ends lost 5 bases and 5 bases respectively, with 12 bases between them.

Ten or more counts support this clonotype. The chain uses TRBV10-3 and TRBJ2-1; D ambiguous. Looked up from germline, CDR1 is ENHRY and CDR2 is SYGVKD. CDR3 size: 13 residues. V dropped 4 bases and J dropped 5 bases, with 9 bases sitting between them. The CDR3, as DNA: TGTGCCATCAGTGTTTCGGAAAACAATGAGCAGTTCTTC. Its protein is CAISVSENNEQFF.

The chain combines TRBV18 with TRBJ2-5, with 9 bases that match TRBD1. The germline V gene encodes CDR1 KGHSH and CDR2 LQKENI. The CDR3 has 20 amino acids. Trimming cost V 4 bases and J 4 bases; bases outside gene matches: 22. DNA of the CDR3: TGTGCCAGCTCACTTACAAGGACAGGGGCCATTTCCCGCCAAATAGAGACCCAGTACTTC. It specifies CASSLTRTGAISRQIETQYF. The whole variable domain, remainder taken from reference TRBV18 and TRBJ2-5, is NAGVMQNPRHLVRRRGQEARLRCSPMKGHSHVYWYRQLPEEGLKFMVYLQKENIIDESGMPKERFSAEFPKEGPSILRIQQVVRGDSAAYFCASSLTRTGAISRQIETQYFGPGTRLLVL.

V gene TRBV28 combines with J gene TRBJ1-5, with a tentative D call TRBD1 (6 bases). Germline V gene sequence: CDR1 MDHEN, CDR2 SYDVKM. This CDR3 is built from 15 residues. The V and J ends lost 2 bases and 3 bases respectively, with 11 bases between them. In nucleotides, the CDR3 is TGTGCCAGCAGTTTACCCCCAGGGGCCAATCAGCCCCAGCATTTT. This gives the protein CASSLPPGANQPQHF.

The chain links TRBV28 to TRBJ2-5; D remains ambiguous. The germline V gene has CDR1 MDHEN and CDR2 SYDVKM. Trimming left V 7 bases short and J 3 bases short, with 18 bases between. The CDR3 is 15 amino acids. The chain's CDR3 is CASTTIDRREETQYF. CDR3 nucleotides: TGTGCCAGCACCACGATTGACCGCCGAGAAGAGACCCAGTACTTC.

The chain is built from TRBV19 and TRBJ1-5, with D perhaps matching TRBD1 (6 bases). V dropped 3 bases and J dropped 3 bases, with 12 bases sitting between them. The CDR3 sequence is 15 residues long. Germline assignment: CDR1 LNHDA and CDR2 SQIVND (reference sequence). The CDR3 is CASSIGQLLNQPQHF. CDR3 in DNA: TGTGCCAGTAGTATCGGACAGCTTCTCAATCAGCCCCAGCATTTT.

This clonotype has only a few counts. The chain uses TRBV6-5 and TRBJ2-5; tentatively, D is TRBD2 (5 bases). Trimming stripped 3 bases from V and 2 bases from J, with 16 bases between. The germline gives CDR1 MNHEY, CDR2 SVGAGI. The CDR3 sequence is 16 residues long. The CDR3 loop is CASSYSGAGGQETQYF. DNA of the CDR3: TGTGCCAGCAGTTATTCAGGCGCGGGCGGACAAGAGACCCAGTACTTC.

This clonotype was counted many times. This chain links TRBV7-8 with TRBJ2-3; 13 positions agree with TRBD2. Unmatched junction bases numbered 7, after V lost 5 bases and J lost 2 bases. CDR3 length equals 17 residues. Germline V gives CDR1 SGHVS, CDR2 FQNEAQ. In DNA, the CDR3 is TGTGCCAGCAGCAAAAAAGGACTAGCGGGAGCCACAGATACGCAGTATTTT. Its protein is CASSKKGLAGATDTQYF.

This clonotype was detected only a few times. This chain joins TRBV28 and TRBJ2-7; TRBD1 matches at 8 bases. V trimming: 1 base; J trimming: 0 bases; junction bases outside the gene matches: 5. Germline CDR1 reads MDHEN; CDR2 reads SYDVKM. This CDR3 spans 16 amino acids. CDR3 amino acids: CASSLLRTGSSYEQYF. The CDR3 DNA follows: TGTGCCAGCAGTTTATTGAGGACAGGGAGCTCCTACGAGCAGTACTTC.

The chain has TRBV5-1 and TRBJ2-1; 9 nucleotides agree with TRBD1. The germline V gene encodes CDR1 SGHRS and CDR2 YFSETQ. The J segment lost 3 bases and the V segment lost 1 base, leaving 5 bases of the junction unmatched. The CDR3 is 16 amino acids. The CDR3 DNA is TGCGCCAGCAGCTTGAGAGGGGACAGGGTCTACAATGAGCAGTTCTTC. The encoded protein is CASSLRGDRVYNEQFF.

This clonotype has a handful of counts. The chain couples TRBV5-1 to TRBJ2-1; maybe TRBD2 (5 bases). Germline values: CDR1 SGHRS, CDR2 YFSETQ. V lost 4 bases and J lost 3, with 17 bases in between. There are 16 residues in the CDR3. CDR3 nucleotides: TGCGCCAGCAGCACCACTTCGGGGTCCCTCTACAATGAGCAGTTCTTC. Translated, it gives CASSTTSGSLYNEQFF.

This clonotype appeared a few times. The chain has TRBV12-3 or TRBV12-4 and TRBJ1-2, with 9 positions matching TRBD1. Germline trimming cut 3 bases from V and 7 bases from J; bases unmatched to any gene: 3. There are 13 residues in the CDR3. Here the CDR3 reads CASSLDRGSGYTF. The CDR3 DNA sequence: TGTGCCAGCAGTTTGGACAGGGGAAGTGGCTACACCTTC.

The chain has TRBV6-1 and TRBJ2-7; 10 bases line up with TRBD2. Unmatched junction bases numbered 4, after V lost 4 bases and J lost 1 base. The CDR3 extends over 15 amino acids. Germline CDR1 and CDR2: MNHNS and SASEGT. The CDR3 here is CASSVEAGGSYEQYF. CDR3 nucleotides: TGTGCCAGCAGTGTTGAAGCGGGAGGGTCCTACGAGCAGTACTTC.

The chain carries TRBV29-1 and TRBJ2-7; possibly TRBD2 for D (5 bases). With 6 bases removed from V and 3 bases from J, the gap between germline ends came to 15 bases. In germline, CDR1 is SQVTM, CDR2 ANQGSEA. The CDR3 totals 13 residues. DNA for the CDR3: TGCAGCGTCCGAACGGGATTTGGCTACGAGCAGTACTTC. Translated, it gives CSVRTGFGYEQYF.

This chain uses TRBV6-5 with TRBJ2-5, with a possible D match to TRBD1 (6 bases). The J call may not be correct, given that the DNA end is closer to TRBJ2-7. In germline, CDR1 is MNHEY, CDR2 SVGAGI. The CDR3 runs to 15 residues. The CDR3: CASGYRDIFSYEQYF. The DNA for the CDR3 is TGTGCCAGCGGCTACAGGGATATCTTTTCCTACGAGCAGTACTTC.

This clonotype has only a few counts. The V call is TRBV9, the J call TRBJ1-4, with 9 positions matching TRBD1. Germline trimming cut 0 bases from V and 10 bases from J; bases unmatched to any gene: 4. The length of the CDR3 is 14 residues. In germline, CDR1 is SGDLS, CDR2 YYNGEE. The CDR3: CASSVEGQGGKLFF. CDR3 DNA: TGTGCCAGCAGCGTAGAGGGACAGGGAGGAAAACTGTTTTTT.